A single sample gave rise to the 24 T cell receptor beta chains below, sequenced in a study of cytomegalovirus exposure and HLA in healthy donors. Primers: 60 Vbeta forward and 13 Jbeta reverse. Sequencing used immunoSEQ multiplex PCR; TCRdb keeps in-frame clones, though not all of them. The sample has 130,000 or so clones, 60% to 80% seen once. Sequencing used PBMCs. These receptors all stem from a man aged 35-49 years in good health and CMV-seronegative.

This chain connects TRBV7-9 to TRBJ2-3; D might be TRBD1 (5 bases). This CDR3 comprises 16 residues. V lost 5 bases and J lost 3, with 18 bases in between. CDR1 is SEHNR, CDR2 FQNEAQ, per germline (reference sequence). This CDR3 is CASSPRQRYSTDTQYF. The CDR3 region has the DNA TGTGCCAGCAGCCCACGACAGAGGTATTCAACAGATACGCAGTATTTT. Using reference TRBV7-9 and TRBJ2-3 for the parts outside the CDR3, the full variable domain is DTGVSQNPRHKITKRGQNVTFRCDPISEHNRLYWYRQTLGQGPEFLTYFQNEAQLEKSRLLSDRFSAERPKGSFSTLEIQRTEQGDSAMYLCASSPRQRYSTDTQYFGPGTRLTVL.

In this sample, this clone turned up a few times. The chain has TRBV6-5 and TRBJ1-1; TRBD1 matches at 9 bases. CDR3 size: 14 residues. Germline lookup yields CDR1 MNHEY and CDR2 SVGAGI. V trimming: 5 bases; J trimming: 5 bases; junction bases outside the gene matches: 6. CDR3 region: CASSGQGPGTEAFF. The CDR3 nucleotides read TGTGCCAGCAGTGGACAGGGGCCGGGGACTGAAGCTTTCTTT.

The chain combines TRBV5-1 with TRBJ1-1; D is perhaps TRBD1 (5 bases). V was shortened by 2 bases and J by 1 base, with 12 bases between the two germline ends. This CDR3 has 15 amino acids. The germline gives CDR1 SGHRS, CDR2 YFSETQ. In nucleotides, the CDR3 is TGCGCCAGCAGCTTAATTACAGGAGCGAACACTGAAGCTTTCTTT. It encodes CASSLITGANTEAFF.

The chain joins TRBV18 to TRBJ1-3; no reliable D call. The CDR3 covers 13 residues. Germline V lookup: CDR1 KGHSH, CDR2 LQKENI. The V gene lost 0 bases and the J gene lost 15 bases, with 15 bases spanning the gap. This CDR3 is CASSPPPPGGRYF. Written as DNA, the CDR3 is TGTGCCAGCTCACCACCTCCGCCGGGAGGGCGATATTTT.

The chain employs TRBV2 and TRBJ1-1, with D maybe TRBD1 (5 bases). CDR1 is SNHLY, CDR2 FYNNEI, per germline. The V and J ends lost 7 bases and 1 base respectively, with 13 bases between them. CDR3 length: 14 amino acids. CDR3 loop: CASTLQGSNTEAFF. Written as DNA, the CDR3 is TGTGCCAGCACTCTCCAGGGATCGAACACTGAAGCTTTCTTT.

CDR3 sequence: CASSRGGEGEQYF. CDR3 sequence (DNA): TGTGCCAGCAGCCGCGGGGGGGAAGGAGAGCAGTACTTC. The chain combines TRBV11-2 with TRBJ2-7, with TRBD2 identical over 9 bases. Germline CDR1 SGHAT, CDR2 FQNNGV. The trim removed 5 bases at V and 7 bases at J, leaving 6 bases unmatched. The CDR3 totals 13 residues.

Only one count was recorded for this clone. This chain links TRBV28 with TRBJ1-5, with D perhaps matching TRBD1 (5 bases). The CDR3 sequence is 18 residues long. Trimming took off 2 bases at V and 0 bases at J, with 17 bases between the two ends. Per the germline V gene, CDR1 is MDHEN and CDR2 is SYDVKM. CDR3 residues: CASSLNLGGDYSNQPQHF. The CDR3 DNA reads as TGTGCCAGCAGTTTAAACCTGGGGGGTGACTATAGCAATCAGCCCCAGCATTTT. The entire variable domain, with the rest obtained from reference TRBV28 and TRBJ1-5, is as follows: DVKVTQSSRYLVKRTGEKVFLECVQDMDHENMFWYRQDPGLGLRLIYFSYDVKMKEKGDIPEGYSVSREKKERFSLILESASTNQTSMYLCASSLNLGGDYSNQPQHFGDGTRLSIL.

This clone appeared a few times. This chain joins TRBV5-5 and TRBJ1-2; D unclear. The CDR3 runs to 13 residues. The V end lost 2 bases, the J end lost 4 bases, and 9 bases lay between the germline ends. CDR1 and CDR2 from the germline V gene are SGHKS and YYEKEE (reference sequence). CDR3 nucleotides: TGTGCCAGCAGCTTATACGGGTCCTATGGCTACACCTTC. This sequence encodes CASSLYGSYGYTF.

The chain recombines TRBV7-2 with TRBJ1-1, with unresolved D. Germline-derived CDR1 and CDR2 are SGHTA and FQGNSA. Trimming pared 4 bases from V and 10 bases from J, leaving 16 bases between. The CDR3 consists of 13 residues. The CDR3 protein is CASSSRTGRGAFF. The DNA of the CDR3 is TGTGCCAGCAGCTCCCGGACCGGGCGGGGAGCTTTCTTT.

This sequence joins TRBV19 and TRBJ1-2; TRBD1 aligns across 9 bases. Per the germline V gene, CDR1 is LNHDA and CDR2 is SQIVND (reference sequence). V trimming: 2 bases; J trimming: 1 base; junction bases outside the gene matches: 8. The CDR3 has 17 amino acids. CDR3 sequence: CASSIYGTGRDNYGYTF. The CDR3 nucleotides are TGTGCCAGTAGTATATACGGGACAGGGCGGGATAACTATGGCTACACCTTC.

This chain connects TRBV5-5 to TRBJ1-1; 8 bases agree with TRBD1. The J segment lost 3 bases and the V segment lost 3 bases, leaving 7 bases of the junction unmatched. The CDR3 is made up of 15 amino acids. Germline V gives CDR1 SGHKS, CDR2 YYEKEE (reference sequence). CDR3 residues: CASSSGQGRDTEAFF. In DNA form, the CDR3 reads TGTGCCAGCAGCTCCGGACAGGGTAGGGACACTGAAGCTTTCTTT.

This clone has just one count. The chain uses TRBV10-2 and TRBJ2-7; TRBD1 might be the D (6 bases). Germline V lookup: CDR1 WSHSY, CDR2 SAAADI. The CDR3 length is 11 residues. V lost 10 bases and J lost 3, with 10 bases in between. DNA for the CDR3: TGCGCCACCAAGACAGGCTACGAGCAGTACTTC. This encodes CATKTGYEQYF.

This clone was counted only a few times. The V call is TRBV5-1, the J call TRBJ1-2, with TRBD1 as a possible D gene (6 bases). Per germline, CDR1 SGHRS and CDR2 YFSETQ. Trimming cost V 0 bases and J 8 bases, with 11 bases left between them. There are 13 residues in the CDR3. The CDR3 coding sequence is TGCGCCAGCAGCTTGGAACAGGGCGAGGGCTACACCTTC. Residues: CASSLEQGEGYTF.

The chain employs TRBV6-1 and TRBJ1-1, with D tentatively TRBD1 (6 bases). V was cut by 4 bases and J by 0 bases, with 6 bases left in between. The CDR3 covers 13 residues. Germline loops: CDR1 MNHNS, CDR2 SASEGT. The CDR3 is CASSGQVNTEAFF. The DNA of the CDR3 is TGTGCCAGCAGTGGACAGGTGAACACTGAAGCTTTCTTT.

This clone was counted only a few times. This rearrangement joins TRBV9 to TRBJ2-7, with 9 bases aligning to TRBD1. Per the germline V gene, CDR1 is SGDLS and CDR2 is YYNGEE. CDR3 length: 15 residues. The V and J ends lost 0 bases and 4 bases, in that order; junction bases with no gene match: 5. In DNA form, the CDR3 reads TGTGCCAGCAGCGTAGCTTTGGGGACAGGGTACGAGCAGTACTTC. Its translation: CASSVALGTGYEQYF.

V gene TRBV7-9 combines with J gene TRBJ2-3, with D unclear. Germline CDR1 reads SEHNR; CDR2 reads FQNEAQ (reference sequence). V was clipped by 2 bases and J by 13 bases, with 13 bases between them. The CDR3 sequence is 12 residues long. DNA of the CDR3: TGTGCCAGCAGCTTAATGCGACTGCAAGAGTATTTT. It yields the protein CASSLMRLQEYF.

This clone appeared a single time. CDR3 region: CSVVQGVVWYEQYF. CDR3 in DNA: TGCAGCGTCGTACAGGGAGTGGTGTGGTACGAGCAGTACTTC. The chain employs TRBV29-1 and TRBJ2-7; D may be TRBD1 (6 bases). In germline, CDR1 is SQVTM, CDR2 ANQGSEA. With 6 bases removed from V and 4 bases from J, the gap between germline ends came to 19 bases. The CDR3 sequence is 14 residues long.

The V and J genes are TRBV5-8 and TRBJ2-7; maybe TRBD2 (5 bases). The V and J ends lost 0 bases and 2 bases respectively, with 12 bases between them. The CDR3 is made up of 15 amino acids. In germline, CDR1 is SGHTS, CDR2 YDEGEE. This chain's CDR3 is CASSLASSGTYEQYF. The CDR3 bases are TGTGCCAGCAGCTTGGCCTCATCCGGGACCTACGAGCAGTACTTC.

The gene calls are TRBV19 and TRBJ1-6, with 8 bases matching TRBD1. The V gene's germline CDR1 is LNHDA and CDR2 SQIVND (reference sequence). Losses at the gene ends were 4 bases for V and 7 bases for J; bases not matched to a gene: 0. The length of the CDR3 is 13 residues. CDR3 DNA sequence: TGTGCCAGTAGTAGACAGGGGAATTCACCCCTCCACTTT. Translating gives CASSRQGNSPLHF.

The chain employs TRBV4-3 and TRBJ1-3; D gene ambiguous. Deletions cut 0 bases from V and 6 bases from J, with 12 bases between. CDR1 LGHNA and CDR2 YSLEER come from the germline V gene. This CDR3 has 15 residues. The CDR3: CASSQEAGIANTIYF. The CDR3 coding sequence is TGCGCCAGCAGCCAAGAGGCGGGGATCGCAAACACCATATATTTT.

The chain combines TRBV19 with TRBJ2-2; 10 positions agree with TRBD2. The CDR3 extends over 16 amino acids. Germline lookup yields CDR1 LNHDA and CDR2 SQIVND (reference sequence). V lost 5 bases to trimming and J lost 4 bases; unmatched junction nucleotides: 7. This CDR3 reads CASSGAGGRGTGELFF. The DNA for the CDR3 is TGTGCCAGTAGTGGAGCGGGGGGGCGCGGCACCGGGGAGCTGTTTTTT.

This clone has only one observation. J is TRBJ1-5 and V is TRBV7-2; 7 bases line up with TRBD1. J lost 2 bases, V lost 1 base, and 2 bases had no gene match. There are 15 residues in the CDR3. Germline V gene lookup returns CDR1 SGHTA and CDR2 FQGNSA. The CDR3 DNA is TGTGCCAGCAGCTTAGACAGGGGCGGCAATCAGCCCCAGCATTTT. Its protein product is CASSLDRGGNQPQHF.

The chain joins TRBV7-3 to TRBJ1-1; no definite D call. Germline assignment: CDR1 SGHTA and CDR2 FQGTGA. V shed 10 bases and J shed 1 base, with 13 bases lying between them. The CDR3 covers 13 residues. Written as DNA, the CDR3 is TGTGCCACCGGGTTCGGTGGGAACACTGAAGCTTTCTTT. Translating it yields CATGFGGNTEAFF.

This rearrangement joins TRBV9 to TRBJ1-2; D is unresolved. Germline-derived CDR1 and CDR2 are SGDLS and YYNGEE. The CDR3 has 13 residues. V shed 3 bases and J shed 3 bases, with 9 bases lying between them. The CDR3: CASSESDYYGYTF. In nucleotides, the CDR3 is TGTGCCAGCAGCGAATCAGACTACTATGGCTACACCTTC.